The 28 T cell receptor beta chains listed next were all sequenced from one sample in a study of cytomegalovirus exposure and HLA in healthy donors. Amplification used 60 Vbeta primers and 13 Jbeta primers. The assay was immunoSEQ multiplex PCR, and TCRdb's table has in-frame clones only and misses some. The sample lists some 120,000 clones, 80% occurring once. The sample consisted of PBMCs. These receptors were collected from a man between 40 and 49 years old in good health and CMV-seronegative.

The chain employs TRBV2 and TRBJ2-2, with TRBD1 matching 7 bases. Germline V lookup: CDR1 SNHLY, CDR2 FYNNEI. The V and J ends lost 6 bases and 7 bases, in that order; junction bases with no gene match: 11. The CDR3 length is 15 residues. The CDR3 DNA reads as TGTGCCAGCAGACACCGACAGGGAAGGAACGGGGAGCTGTTTTTT. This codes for CASRHRQGRNGELFF.

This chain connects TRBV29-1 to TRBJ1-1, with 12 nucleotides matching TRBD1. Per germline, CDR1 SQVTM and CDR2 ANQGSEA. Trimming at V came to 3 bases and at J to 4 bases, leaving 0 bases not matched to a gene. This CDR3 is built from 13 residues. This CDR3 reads CSVEGQGATEAFF. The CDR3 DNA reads TGCAGCGTTGAGGGACAGGGGGCCACTGAAGCTTTCTTT. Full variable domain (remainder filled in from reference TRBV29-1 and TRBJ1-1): SAVISQKPSRDICQRGTSLTIQCQVDSQVTMMFWYRQQPGQSLTLIATANQGSEATYESGFVIDKFPISRPNLTFSTLTVSNMSPEDSSIYLCSVEGQGATEAFFGQGTRLTVV.

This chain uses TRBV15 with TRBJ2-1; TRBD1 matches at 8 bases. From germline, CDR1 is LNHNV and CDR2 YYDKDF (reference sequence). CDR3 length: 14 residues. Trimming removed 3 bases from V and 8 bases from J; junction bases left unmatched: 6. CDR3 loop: CATSSGQGGDEQFF. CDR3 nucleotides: TGTGCCACCAGCAGTGGACAGGGTGGCGATGAGCAGTTCTTC.

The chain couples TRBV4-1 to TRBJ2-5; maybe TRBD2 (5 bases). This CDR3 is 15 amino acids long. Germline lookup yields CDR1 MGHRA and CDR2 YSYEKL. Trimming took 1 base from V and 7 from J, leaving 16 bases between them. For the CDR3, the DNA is TGCGCCAGCAGCCAAGGGAGCGTAGGGAGCGGGACCCAGTACTTC. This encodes CASSQGSVGSGTQYF.

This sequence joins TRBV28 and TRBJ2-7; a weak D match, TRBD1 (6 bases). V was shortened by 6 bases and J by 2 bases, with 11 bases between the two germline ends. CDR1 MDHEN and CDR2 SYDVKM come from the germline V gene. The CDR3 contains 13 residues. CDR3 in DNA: TGTGCCAGCAGAGAGACAGGAACCTACGAGCAGTACTTC. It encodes CASRETGTYEQYF.

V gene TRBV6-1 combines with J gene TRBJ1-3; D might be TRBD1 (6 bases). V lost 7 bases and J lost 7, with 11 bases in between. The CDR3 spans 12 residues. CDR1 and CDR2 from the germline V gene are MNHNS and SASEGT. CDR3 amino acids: CASNPRGNTIYF. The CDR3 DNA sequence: TGTGCCAGCAACCCCAGGGGTAACACCATATATTTT.

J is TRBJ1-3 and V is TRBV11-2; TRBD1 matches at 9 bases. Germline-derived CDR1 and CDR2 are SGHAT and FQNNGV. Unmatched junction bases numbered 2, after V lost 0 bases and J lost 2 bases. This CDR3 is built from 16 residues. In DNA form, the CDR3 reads TGTGCCAGCAGCTTAGATCGGGACAGGGCTGGAAACACCATATATTTT. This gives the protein CASSLDRDRAGNTIYF.

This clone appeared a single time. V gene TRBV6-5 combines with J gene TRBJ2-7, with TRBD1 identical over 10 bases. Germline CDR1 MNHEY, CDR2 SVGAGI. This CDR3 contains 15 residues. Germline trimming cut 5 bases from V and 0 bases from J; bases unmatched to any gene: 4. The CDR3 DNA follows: TGTGCCAGCAGTCCGGGACAGGGGACCTCCTACGAGCAGTACTTC. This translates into CASSPGQGTSYEQYF.

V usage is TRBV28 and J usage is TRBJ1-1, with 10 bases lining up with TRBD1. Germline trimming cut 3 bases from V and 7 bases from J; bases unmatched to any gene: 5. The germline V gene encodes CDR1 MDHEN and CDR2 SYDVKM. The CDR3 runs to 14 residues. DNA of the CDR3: TGTGCCAGCAGTTTGAGACAGGGGGCTGTTGAAGCTTTCTTT. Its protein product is CASSLRQGAVEAFF. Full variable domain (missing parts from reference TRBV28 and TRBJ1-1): DVKVTQSSRYLVKRTGEKVFLECVQDMDHENMFWYRQDPGLGLRLIYFSYDVKMKEKGDIPEGYSVSREKKERFSLILESASTNQTSMYLCASSLRQGAVEAFFGQGTRLTVV.

CDR3 amino acids: CASRRTRPTGELFF. For the CDR3, the DNA is TGTGCCAGCAGAAGGACAAGACCCACCGGGGAGCTGTTTTTT. This chain links TRBV2 with TRBJ2-2; a possible D gene is TRBD1 (5 bases). There are 14 residues in the CDR3. Trimming left V 6 bases short and J 4 bases short, with 12 bases between. Germline lookup yields CDR1 SNHLY and CDR2 FYNNEI.

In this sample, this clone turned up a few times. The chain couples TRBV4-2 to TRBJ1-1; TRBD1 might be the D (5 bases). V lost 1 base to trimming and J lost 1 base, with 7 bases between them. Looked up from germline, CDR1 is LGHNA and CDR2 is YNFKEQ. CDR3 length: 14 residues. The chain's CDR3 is CASSQVGGNTEAFF. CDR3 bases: TGTGCCAGCAGCCAAGTCGGGGGGAACACTGAAGCTTTCTTT.

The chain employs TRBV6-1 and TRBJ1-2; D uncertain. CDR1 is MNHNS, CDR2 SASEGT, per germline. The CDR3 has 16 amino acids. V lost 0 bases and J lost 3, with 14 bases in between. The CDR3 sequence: CASSEALLYGDYGYTF. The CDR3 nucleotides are TGTGCCAGCAGTGAAGCGCTGTTATACGGGGACTATGGCTACACCTTC.

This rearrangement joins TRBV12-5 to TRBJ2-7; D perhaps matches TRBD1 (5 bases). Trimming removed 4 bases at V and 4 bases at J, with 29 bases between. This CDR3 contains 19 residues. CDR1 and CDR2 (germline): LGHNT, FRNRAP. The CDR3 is CASGSPRLTAAPLLYEQYF. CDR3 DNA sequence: TGTGCTAGTGGTTCCCCGAGATTGACAGCTGCCCCGCTCTTATACGAGCAGTACTTC. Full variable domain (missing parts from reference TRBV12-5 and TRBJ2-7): DARVTQTPRHKVTEMGQEVTMRCQPILGHNTVFWYRQTMMQGLELLAYFRNRAPLDDSGMPKDRFSAEMPDATLATLKIQPSEPRDSAVYFCASGSPRLTAAPLLYEQYFGPGTRLTVT.

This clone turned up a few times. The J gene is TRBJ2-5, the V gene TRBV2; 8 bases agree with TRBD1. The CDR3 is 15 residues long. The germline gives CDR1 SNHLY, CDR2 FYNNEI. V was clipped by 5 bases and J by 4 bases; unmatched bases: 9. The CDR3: CASSLRTGQRETQYF. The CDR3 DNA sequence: TGTGCCAGCAGTCTGCGGACAGGGCAGAGAGAGACCCAGTACTTC. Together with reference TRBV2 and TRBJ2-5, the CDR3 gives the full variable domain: EPEVTQTPSHQVTQMGQEVILRCVPISNHLYFYWYRQILGQKVEFLVSFYNNEISEKSEIFDDQFSVERPDGSNFTLKIRSTKLEDSAMYFCASSLRTGQRETQYFGPGTRLLVL.

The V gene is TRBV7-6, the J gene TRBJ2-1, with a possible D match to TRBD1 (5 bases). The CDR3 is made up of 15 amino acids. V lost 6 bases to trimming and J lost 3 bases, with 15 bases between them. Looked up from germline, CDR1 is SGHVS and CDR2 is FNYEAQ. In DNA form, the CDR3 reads TGTGCCAGCAGTACAGGAAATAGTCGCTACAATGAGCAGTTCTTC. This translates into CASSTGNSRYNEQFF.

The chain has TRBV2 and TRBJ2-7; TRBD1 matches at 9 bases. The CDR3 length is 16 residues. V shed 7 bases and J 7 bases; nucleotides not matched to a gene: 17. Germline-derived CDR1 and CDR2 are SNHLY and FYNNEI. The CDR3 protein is CASKIERGQGPWEQYF. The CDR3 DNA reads TGTGCCAGCAAAATCGAGAGGGGACAGGGACCTTGGGAGCAGTACTTC.

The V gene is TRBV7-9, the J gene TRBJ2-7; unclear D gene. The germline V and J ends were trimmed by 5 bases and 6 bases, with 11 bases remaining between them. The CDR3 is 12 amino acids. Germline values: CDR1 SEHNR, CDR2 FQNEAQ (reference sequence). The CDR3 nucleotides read TGTGCCAGCAGCCCCGATTGGAGCGAGCAGTACTTC. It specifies CASSPDWSEQYF.

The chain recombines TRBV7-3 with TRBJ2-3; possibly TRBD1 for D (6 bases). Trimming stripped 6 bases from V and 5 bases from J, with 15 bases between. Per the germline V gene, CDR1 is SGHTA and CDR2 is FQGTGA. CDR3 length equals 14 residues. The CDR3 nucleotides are TGTGCCAGCAGGCACAGGGAGTTGAGAGATACGCAGTATTTT. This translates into CASRHRELRDTQYF.

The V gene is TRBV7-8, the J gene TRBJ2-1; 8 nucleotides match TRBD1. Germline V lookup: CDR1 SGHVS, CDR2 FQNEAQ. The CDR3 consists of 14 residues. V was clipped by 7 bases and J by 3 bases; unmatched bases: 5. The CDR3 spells CASKAGQDYNEQFF. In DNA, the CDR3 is TGTGCCAGCAAGGCGGGACAGGACTACAATGAGCAGTTCTTC.

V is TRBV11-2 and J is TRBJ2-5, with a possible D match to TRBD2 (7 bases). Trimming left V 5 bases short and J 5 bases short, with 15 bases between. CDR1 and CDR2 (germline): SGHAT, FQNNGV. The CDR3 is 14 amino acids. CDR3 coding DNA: TGTGCCAGCAGCCCCGCGGAGGGGGGGGAGACCCAGTACTTC. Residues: CASSPAEGGETQYF.

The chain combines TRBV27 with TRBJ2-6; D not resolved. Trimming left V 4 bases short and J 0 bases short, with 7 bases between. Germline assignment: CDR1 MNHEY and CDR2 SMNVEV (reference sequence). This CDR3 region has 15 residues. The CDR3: CASSYGYSGANVLTF. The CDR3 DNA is TGTGCCAGCAGTTACGGGTACTCTGGGGCCAACGTCCTGACTTTC. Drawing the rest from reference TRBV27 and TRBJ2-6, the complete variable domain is EAQVTQNPRYLITVTGKKLTVTCSQNMNHEYMSWYRQDPGLGLRQIYYSMNVEVTDKGDVPEGYKVSRKEKRNFPLILESPSPNQTSLYFCASSYGYSGANVLTFGAGSRLTVL.

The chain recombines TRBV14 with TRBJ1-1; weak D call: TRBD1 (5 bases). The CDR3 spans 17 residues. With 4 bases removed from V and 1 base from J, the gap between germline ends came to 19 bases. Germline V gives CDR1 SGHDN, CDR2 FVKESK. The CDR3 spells CASSRSGVGIGNTEAFF. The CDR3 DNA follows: TGTGCCAGCAGCCGATCGGGGGTGGGCATAGGGAACACTGAAGCTTTCTTT.

This chain's CDR3 is CASRQGAGNTIYF. CDR3 DNA: TGTGCCAGCCGACAGGGAGCTGGAAACACCATATATTTT. The chain couples TRBV27 to TRBJ1-3; 7 bases match TRBD1. With V trimmed by 8 bases and J by 2 bases, 3 bases remained unmatched. Germline CDR1 reads MNHEY; CDR2 reads SMNVEV (reference sequence). The CDR3 spans 13 residues.

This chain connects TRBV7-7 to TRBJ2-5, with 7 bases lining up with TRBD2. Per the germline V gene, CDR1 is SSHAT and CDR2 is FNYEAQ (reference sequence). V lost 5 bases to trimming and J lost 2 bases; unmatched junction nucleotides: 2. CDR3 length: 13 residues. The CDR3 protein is CASSRGLQETQYF. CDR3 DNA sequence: TGTGCCAGCAGCAGGGGACTACAAGAGACCCAGTACTTC.

CDR3 nucleotides: TGCGCCAGCAGGTATCTAGCGGGGGCCTACGAGCAGTACTTC. Its protein is CASRYLAGAYEQYF. This sequence joins TRBV10-2 and TRBJ2-7; TRBD2 aligns across 10 bases. CDR3 size: 14 residues. Germline V gives CDR1 WSHSY, CDR2 SAAADI. V lost 6 bases, J lost 2 bases, and 4 bases stayed unmatched.

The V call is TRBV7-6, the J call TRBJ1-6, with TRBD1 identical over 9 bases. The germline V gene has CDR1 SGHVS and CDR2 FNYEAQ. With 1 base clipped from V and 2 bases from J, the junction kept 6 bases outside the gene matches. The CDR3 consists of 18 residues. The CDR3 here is CASSLVGTGLPYNSPLHF. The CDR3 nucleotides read TGTGCCAGCAGCTTAGTGGGGACAGGGCTCCCCTATAATTCACCCCTCCACTTT.

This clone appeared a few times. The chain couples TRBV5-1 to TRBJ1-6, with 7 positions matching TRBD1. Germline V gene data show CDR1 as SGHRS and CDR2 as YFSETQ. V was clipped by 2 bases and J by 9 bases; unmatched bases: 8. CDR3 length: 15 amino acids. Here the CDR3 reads CASSFRTGESSPLHF. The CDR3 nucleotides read TGCGCCAGCAGCTTTAGAACAGGGGAGAGTTCACCCCTCCACTTT.

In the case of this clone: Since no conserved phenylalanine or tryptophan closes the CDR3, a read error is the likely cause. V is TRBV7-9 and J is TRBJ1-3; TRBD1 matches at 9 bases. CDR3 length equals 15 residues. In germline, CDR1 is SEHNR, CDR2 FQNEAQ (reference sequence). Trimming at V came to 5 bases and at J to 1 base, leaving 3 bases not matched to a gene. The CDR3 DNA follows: TGTGCCAGCAGCCTACAGGGGGCGTCTGGAAACACCATATATGTT. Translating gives CASSLQGASGNTIYV.